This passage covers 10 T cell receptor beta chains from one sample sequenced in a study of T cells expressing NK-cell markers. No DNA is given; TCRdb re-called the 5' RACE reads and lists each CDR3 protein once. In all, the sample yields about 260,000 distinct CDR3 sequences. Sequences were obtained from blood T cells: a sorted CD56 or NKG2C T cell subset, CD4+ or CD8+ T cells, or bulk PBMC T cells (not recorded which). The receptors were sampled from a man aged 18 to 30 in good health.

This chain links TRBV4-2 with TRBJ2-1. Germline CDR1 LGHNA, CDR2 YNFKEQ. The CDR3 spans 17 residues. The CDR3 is CASSQVERRGSYNEQFF.

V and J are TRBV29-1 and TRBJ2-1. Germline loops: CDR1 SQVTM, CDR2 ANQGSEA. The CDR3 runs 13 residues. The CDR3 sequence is CSVGWLINNEQFF.

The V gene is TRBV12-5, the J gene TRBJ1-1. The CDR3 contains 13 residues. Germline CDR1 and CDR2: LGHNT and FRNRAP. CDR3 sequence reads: CASGMIQGTEAFF. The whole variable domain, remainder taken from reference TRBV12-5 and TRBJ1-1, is DARVTQTPRHKVTEMGQEVTMRCQPILGHNTVFWYRQTMMQGLELLAYFRNRAPLDDSGMPKDRFSAEMPDATLATLKIQPSEPRDSAVYFCASGMIQGTEAFFGQGTRLTVV.

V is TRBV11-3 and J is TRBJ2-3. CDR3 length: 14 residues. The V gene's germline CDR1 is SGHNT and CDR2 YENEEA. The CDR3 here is CASSLDQVVDTQYF.

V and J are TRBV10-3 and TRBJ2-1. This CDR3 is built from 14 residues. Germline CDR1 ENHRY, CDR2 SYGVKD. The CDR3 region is CAIKWNNRNNEQFF.

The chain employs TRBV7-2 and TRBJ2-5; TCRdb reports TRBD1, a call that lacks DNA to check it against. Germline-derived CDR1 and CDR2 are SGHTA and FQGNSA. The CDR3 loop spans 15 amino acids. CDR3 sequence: CASSLAPHRGETQYF.

The CDR3 loop reads CASSLARRRPNTGELFF. The V call is TRBV7-2, the J call TRBJ2-2; TCRdb reports TRBD1, a call that lacks DNA to check it against. Germline V gene sequence: CDR1 SGHTA, CDR2 FQGNSA. The CDR3 is made up of 17 amino acids. The variable domain in full, with the rest retrieved from reference TRBV7-2 and TRBJ2-2, is GAGVSQSPSNKVTEKGKDVELRCDPISGHTALYWYRQSLGQGLEFLIYFQGNSAPDKSGLPSDRFSAERTGGSVSTLTIQRTQQEDSAVYLCASSLARRRPNTGELFFGEGSRLTVL.

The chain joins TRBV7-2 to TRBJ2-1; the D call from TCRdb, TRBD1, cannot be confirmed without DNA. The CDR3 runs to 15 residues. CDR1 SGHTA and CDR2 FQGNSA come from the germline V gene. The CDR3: CASSRSLGTYNEQFF.

CDR3 loop: CATRQGANNEQFF. The chain couples TRBV24-1 to TRBJ2-1; checking the TCRdb D call of TRBD1 is not possible without DNA. CDR3 length: 13 residues. The germline CDR1 and CDR2 sequences are KGHDR and SFDVKD.

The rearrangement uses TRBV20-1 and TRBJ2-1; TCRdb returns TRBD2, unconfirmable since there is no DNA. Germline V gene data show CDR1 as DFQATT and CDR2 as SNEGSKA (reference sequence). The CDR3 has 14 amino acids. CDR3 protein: CSATFRTSGNEQFF.